This T cell receptor beta chain was captured in a study of response to subunit inactivated influenza vaccine. Trimming removed 7 bases at V and 8 bases at J, with 24 bases between. The CDR3 spans 16 residues. MiXCR was run by TCRdb on the RT-PCR reads, yielding one entry per CDR3 protein. Among around 600,000 distinct CDR3 sequences listed, 10% to 12% were seen once. The same sample was also studied in work on T cells expressing NK-cell markers. That work adds: 5'RACE template switching with UMIs produced the TCR beta cDNA. From sorted CD3+CD56+NKG2C+, CD3+CD56+NKG2C- and CD3+CD56-NKG2C+ T cells came the TCR beta repertoires. The contribution of dominant NKG2C+ clonotypes to CD8+ T cells in six donors was roughly 1.0-7.5%.

The TCR originated in a man aged 45-65 years who received an inactivated influenza vaccine. The chain is built from TRBV12-3 or TRBV12-4 and TRBJ2-1, with D maybe TRBD1 (6 bases). The specimen was PBMCs from blood, collected on the day of vaccination. The CDR3 DNA follows: TGTGCCAGCACCCGAGACAGGTTCCGCCTGTTGGATGAGCAGTTCTTC. It encodes CASTRDRFRLLDEQFF.